Given below is one TCR beta chain in context. Its antigen is not identified. The data originate from a study of chemoradiotherapy in HPV16-positive cancers. Study-level results: Better recurrence-free survival went with HPV-responsive T-cell expansion in HPV16-positive patients. Candidate HPV-specific clones and E7-related TCR motifs grew in tumor during treatment.

Germline V lookup: CDR1 ENHRY, CDR2 SYGVKD. The CDR3 is 15 residues long. Trimming took 1 base from V and 1 from J, leaving 7 bases between them. Repertoires were sampled repeatedly during chemoradiotherapy. The protocol was immunoSEQ multiplex PCR, while the TCRdb copy is restricted to in-frame clones and leaves out a portion. The repertoire holds about 3,300 clones, with approximately 71% as singletons. V and J are TRBV10-3 and TRBJ2-2, with D hard to call. This specimen was collected from a patient who underwent chemoradiotherapy. The TCR sequence derives from a human donor with HPV-associated anogenital cancer. CDR3 nucleotides: TGTGCCATCAGTGAGTTCACGGGGAACACCGGGGAGCTGTTTTTT. Its protein is CAISEFTGNTGELFF.